What follows is one T cell receptor beta chain and its context. TCRdb keeps only in-frame clones here, not all; method: immunoSEQ multiplex PCR. The sample holds approximately 980,000 clones, around 80% seen once. The V gene's germline CDR1 is MNHEY and CDR2 SMNVEV (reference sequence). The ends were cut back, 6 bases at V and 6 bases at J, with 15 bases in the middle. CDR3 length: 15 amino acids. The sample is drawn from a study of shared clonotypes between healthy human individuals. This TCR came from a man aged 18 to 29 in good health. The chain employs TRBV27 and TRBJ1-6; weak D call: TRBD1 (5 bases). Source material: memory CD4+ T cells sorted from blood. The sample's subset: CD45RA-negative fraction. CDR3 in DNA: TGTGCCAGCAGGCCCGCGGGGGTGGGTAATTCACCCCTCCACTTT. Encoded protein: CASRPAGVGNSPLHF.